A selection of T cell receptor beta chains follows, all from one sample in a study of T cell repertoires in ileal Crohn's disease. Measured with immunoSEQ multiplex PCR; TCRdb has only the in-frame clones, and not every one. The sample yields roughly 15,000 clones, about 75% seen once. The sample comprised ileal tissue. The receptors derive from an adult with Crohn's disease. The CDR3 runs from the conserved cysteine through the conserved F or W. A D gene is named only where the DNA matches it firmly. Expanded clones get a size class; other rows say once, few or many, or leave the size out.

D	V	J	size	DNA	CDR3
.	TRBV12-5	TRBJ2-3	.	TGTGCTAGTGGTTTGGTCTGGGGGGACTATACGCAGTATTTT	CASGLVWGDYTQYF
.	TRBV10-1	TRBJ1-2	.	TGCGCCAGCAGTGTTGGGGGCCGGGGCCTCGGCTACACCTTC	CASSVGGRGLGYTF
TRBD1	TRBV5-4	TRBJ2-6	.	TGTGCCAGCAGCTTGGAAATAGGACAGGGGACATCTGGGGCCAACGTCCTGACTTTC	CASSLEIGQGTSGANVLTF
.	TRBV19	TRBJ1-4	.	TGTGCCAGTAGTACGGACCCTAATGAAAAACTGTTTTTT	CASSTDPNEKLFF
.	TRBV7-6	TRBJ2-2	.	TGTGCCAGCAGCTCAACGCAGGGAACCGGGGAGCTGTTTTTT	CASSSTQGTGELFF
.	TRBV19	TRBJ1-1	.	TGTGCCAGTACCGAGGGGATGCTGAACACTGAAGCTTTCTTT	CASTEGMLNTEAFF
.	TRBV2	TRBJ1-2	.	TGTGCCAGCAAACCCAATTTGGCAGGGCCTATTTATGGCTACACCTTC	CASKPNLAGPIYGYTF
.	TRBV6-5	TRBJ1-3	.	TGTGCCAGCAGGCAAGGGGCAACTGGAAACACCATATATTTT	CASRQGATGNTIYF
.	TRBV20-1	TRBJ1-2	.	TGCAGTGCTACCGGGGCCTATGGCTACACCTTC	CSATGAYGYTF
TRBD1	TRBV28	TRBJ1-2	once	TGTGCCAGCAGTTCCGGACAGACAGGGAACTATGGCTACACCTTC	CASSSGQTGNYGYTF
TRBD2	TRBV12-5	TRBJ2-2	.	TGTGCTAGTGCCATCAGCGGGGGGGCCATCGGGGAGCTGTTTTTT	CASAISGGAIGELFF
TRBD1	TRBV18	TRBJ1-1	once	TGTGCCAGCTCACCGACAGGGTGGGGACTGGGTCCCACTGAAGCTTTCTTT	CASSPTGWGLGPTEAFF
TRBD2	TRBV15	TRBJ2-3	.	TGTGCCACCAGCAGAGACCGGACTAGCGGGAGGACCACAGATACGCAGTATTTT	CATSRDRTSGRTTDTQYF
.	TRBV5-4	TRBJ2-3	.	TGTGCCAGCAGCTTGGCCGGCGAGCTCAGGAATACGCAGTATTTT	CASSLAGELRNTQYF
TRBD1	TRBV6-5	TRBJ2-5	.	TGTGCCAGCAGTCAAACGACAGGGGTAGGGGAGACCCAGTACTTC	CASSQTTGVGETQYF
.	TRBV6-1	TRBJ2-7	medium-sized	TGTGCCAGCAGTGAAGCCCTCAGGTCACCCTACGAGCAGTACTTC	CASSEALRSPYEQYF
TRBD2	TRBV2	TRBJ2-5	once	TGTGCCAGCAGTTCCCGTAGCGGGGGGGAGACCCAGTACTTC	CASSSRSGGETQYF
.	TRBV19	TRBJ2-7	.	TGTGCCAGTACCCCAGGGCCGTCCTACGAGCAGTACTTC	CASTPGPSYEQYF
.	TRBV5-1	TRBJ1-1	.	TGCGCCAGCAGCTTGGATCACAGGAACACTGAAGCTTTCTTT	CASSLDHRNTEAFF
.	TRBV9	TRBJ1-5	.	TGTGCCAGCAGCGTCGAGACAGGCAAGCAGCCCCAGCATTTT	CASSVETGKQPQHF
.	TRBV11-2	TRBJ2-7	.	TGTGCCAGCAGCTTAGGGGGGCAGGCTAACGAGCAGTACTTC	CASSLGGQANEQYF
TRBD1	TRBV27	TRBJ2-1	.	TGTGCCAGCAGTCGTAACAGGGGGAAGAATGAGCAGTTCTTC	CASSRNRGKNEQFF
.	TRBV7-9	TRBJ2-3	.	TGTGCCAGCAGCCAAAAAAGTGCAGATACGCAGTATTTT	CASSQKSADTQYF
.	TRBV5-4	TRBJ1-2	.	TGTGCCAGCAGCCTTCCACCCGAGACCCATGGCTACACCTTC	CASSLPPETHGYTF
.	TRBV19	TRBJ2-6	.	TGTGCCAGTAGTCGACTCATCACAGGGAACTCTGGGGCCAACGTCCTGACTTTC	CASSRLITGNSGANVLTF
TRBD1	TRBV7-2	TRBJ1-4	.	TGTGCCAGCAGCTTAGGACAGGGGCGGGAAAAACTGTTTTTT	CASSLGQGREKLFF
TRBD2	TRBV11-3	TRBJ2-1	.	TGTGCCAGCAGCCCGGGAACTAGCGGACTATACAATGAGCAGTTCTTC	CASSPGTSGLYNEQFF
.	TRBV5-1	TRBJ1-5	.	TGCGCCAGCAGCTCGGGAGGTCTAACGAGTCAGCCCCAGCATTTT	CASSSGGLTSQPQHF